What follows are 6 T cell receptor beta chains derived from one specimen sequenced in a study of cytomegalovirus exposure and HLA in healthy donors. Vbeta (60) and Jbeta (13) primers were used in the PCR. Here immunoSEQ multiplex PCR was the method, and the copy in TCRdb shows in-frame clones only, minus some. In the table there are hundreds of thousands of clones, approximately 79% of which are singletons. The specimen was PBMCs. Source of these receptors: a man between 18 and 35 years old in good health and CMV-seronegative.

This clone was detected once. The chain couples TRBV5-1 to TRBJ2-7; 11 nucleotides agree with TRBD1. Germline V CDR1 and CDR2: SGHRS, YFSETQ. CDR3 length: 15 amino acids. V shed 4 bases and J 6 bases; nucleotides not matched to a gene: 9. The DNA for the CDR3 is TGCGCCAGCAGCAGAACACCCGGGACAGGGGGCGAGCAGTACTTC. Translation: CASSRTPGTGGEQYF.

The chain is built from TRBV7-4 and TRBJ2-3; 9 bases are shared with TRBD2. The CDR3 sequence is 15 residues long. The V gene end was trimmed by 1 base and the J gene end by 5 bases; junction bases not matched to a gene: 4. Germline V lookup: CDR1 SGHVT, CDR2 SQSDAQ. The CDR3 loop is CASSLVSGGGDTQYF. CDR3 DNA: TGTGCCAGCAGCTTAGTTAGCGGGGGAGGAGATACGCAGTATTTT. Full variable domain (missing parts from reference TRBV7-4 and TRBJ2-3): GAGVSQSPRYKVAKRGRDVALRCDSISGHVTLYWYRQTLGQGSEVLTYSQSDAQRDKSGRPSGRFSAERPERSVSTLKIQRTEQGDSAVYLCASSLVSGGGDTQYFGPGTRLTVL.

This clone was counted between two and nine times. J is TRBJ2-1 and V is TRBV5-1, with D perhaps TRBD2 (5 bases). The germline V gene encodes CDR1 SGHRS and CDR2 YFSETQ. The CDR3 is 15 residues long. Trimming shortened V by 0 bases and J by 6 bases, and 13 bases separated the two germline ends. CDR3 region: CASSLGMAGGNEQFF. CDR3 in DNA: TGCGCCAGCAGCTTGGGGATGGCTGGAGGCAATGAGCAGTTCTTC.

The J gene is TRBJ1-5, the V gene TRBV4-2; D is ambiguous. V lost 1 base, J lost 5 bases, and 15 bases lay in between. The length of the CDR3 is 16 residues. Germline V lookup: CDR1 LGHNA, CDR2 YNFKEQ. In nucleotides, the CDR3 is TGTGCCAGCAGCCAAGGGGCAGAAGGGCGGGATCAGCCCCAGCATTTT. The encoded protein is CASSQGAEGRDQPQHF.

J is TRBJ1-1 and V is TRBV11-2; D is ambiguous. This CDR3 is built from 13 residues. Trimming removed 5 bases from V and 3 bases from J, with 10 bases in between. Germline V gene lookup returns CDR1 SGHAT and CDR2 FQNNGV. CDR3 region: CASSIWRDTEAFF. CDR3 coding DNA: TGTGCCAGCAGCATCTGGAGGGACACTGAAGCTTTCTTT.

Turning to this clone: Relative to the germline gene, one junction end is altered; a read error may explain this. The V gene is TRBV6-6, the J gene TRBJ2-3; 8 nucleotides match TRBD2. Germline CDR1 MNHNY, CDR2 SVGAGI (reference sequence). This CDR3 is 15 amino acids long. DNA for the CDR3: TGTGCCGGCAGTAAACTAGCGGCTAGCACAGATACGCAGTATTTT. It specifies CAGSKLAASTDTQYF.